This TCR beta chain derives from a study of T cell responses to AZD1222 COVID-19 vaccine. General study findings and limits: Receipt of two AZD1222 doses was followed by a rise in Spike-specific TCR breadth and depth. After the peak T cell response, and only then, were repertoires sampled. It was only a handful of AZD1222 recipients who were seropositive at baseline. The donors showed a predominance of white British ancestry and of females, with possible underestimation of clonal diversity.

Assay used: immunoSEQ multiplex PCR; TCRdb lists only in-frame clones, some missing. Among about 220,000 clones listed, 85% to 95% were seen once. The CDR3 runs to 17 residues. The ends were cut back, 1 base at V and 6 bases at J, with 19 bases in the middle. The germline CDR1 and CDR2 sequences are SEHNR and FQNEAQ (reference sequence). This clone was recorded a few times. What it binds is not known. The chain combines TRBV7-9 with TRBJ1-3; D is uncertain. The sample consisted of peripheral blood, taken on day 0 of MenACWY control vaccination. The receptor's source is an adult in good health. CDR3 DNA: TGTGCCAGCAGCTTAGGGGGTGACGGAAAACGAAAAAACACCATATATTTT. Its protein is CASSLGGDGKRKNTIYF.